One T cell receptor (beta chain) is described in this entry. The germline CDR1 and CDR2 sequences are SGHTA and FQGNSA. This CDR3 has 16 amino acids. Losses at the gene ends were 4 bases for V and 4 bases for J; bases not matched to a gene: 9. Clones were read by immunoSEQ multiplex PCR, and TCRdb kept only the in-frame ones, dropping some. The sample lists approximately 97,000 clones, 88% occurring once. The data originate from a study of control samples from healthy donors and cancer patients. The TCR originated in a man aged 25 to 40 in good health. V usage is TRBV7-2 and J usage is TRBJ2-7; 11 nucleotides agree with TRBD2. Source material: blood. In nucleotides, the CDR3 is TGTGCCAGCAGCTCAAATACTAGCGGGAGTAATTACGAGCAGTACTTC. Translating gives CASSSNTSGSNYEQYF.